The 13 T cell receptor beta chains presented below share a single source sample, sequenced in a study of cytomegalovirus exposure and HLA in healthy donors. The PCR ran on 60 Vbeta and 13 Jbeta primers. Measured with immunoSEQ multiplex PCR; TCRdb has only the in-frame clones, and not every one. The sample consists of 120,000 to 150,000 clones, about 80% of them appearing once. Sample: PBMCs. The receptors shown here come from a male donor in good health and CMV-seropositive.

This clone was counted a few times. This sequence joins TRBV27 and TRBJ1-1, with TRBD1 identical over 8 bases. This CDR3 contains 14 residues. The germline gives CDR1 MNHEY, CDR2 SMNVEV (reference sequence). With V trimmed by 5 bases and J by 2 bases, 4 bases remained unmatched. As DNA, the CDR3 is TGTGCCAGCAGTGTACAGGGGGGCAACACTGAAGCTTTCTTT. Its protein product is CASSVQGGNTEAFF.

V gene TRBV7-2 combines with J gene TRBJ1-5; TRBD1 agrees at 9 bases. Germline V gene data show CDR1 as SGHTA and CDR2 as FQGNSA. The CDR3 runs to 15 residues. Germline trimming cut 5 bases from V and 4 bases from J; bases unmatched to any gene: 6. In DNA form, the CDR3 reads TGTGCCAGCAGCCCCGAACAGGGGGCGAATCAGCCCCAGCATTTT. Residues: CASSPEQGANQPQHF. Together with reference TRBV7-2 and TRBJ1-5, the CDR3 gives the full variable domain: GAGVSQSPSNKVTEKGKDVELRCDPISGHTALYWYRQSLGQGLEFLIYFQGNSAPDKSGLPSDRFSAERTGGSVSTLTIQRTQQEDSAVYLCASSPEQGANQPQHFGDGTRLSIL.

The table lists this clone with a few counts. The chain joins TRBV6-5 to TRBJ2-5; D may be TRBD2 (6 bases). Trimming left V 7 bases short and J 3 bases short, with 15 bases between. The CDR3 extends over 14 amino acids. CDR1 is MNHEY, CDR2 SVGAGI, per germline. The CDR3 DNA reads TGTGCCAGCACCTCCCTCCGGGAGAAAGAGACCCAGTACTTC. Translating gives CASTSLREKETQYF.

In regard to this clone: A read error is likely, as this CDR3 ends without the conserved phenylalanine or tryptophan. The CDR3 bases are TGTGCCAGCAGTTACAGCGGGGTCAGGCACGAGCAGTACCTC. Encoded protein: CASSYSGVRHEQYL. The chain joins TRBV6-6 to TRBJ2-7, with 7 bases lining up with TRBD2. Looked up from germline, CDR1 is MNHNY and CDR2 is SVGAGI (reference sequence). The V gene end was trimmed by 2 bases and the J gene end by 5 bases; junction bases not matched to a gene: 6. CDR3 size: 14 residues.

This rearrangement joins TRBV19 to TRBJ2-5; tentatively, D is TRBD2 (5 bases). CDR1 and CDR2 from the germline V gene are LNHDA and SQIVND (reference sequence). The CDR3 is made up of 16 amino acids. Trimming removed 4 bases from V and 5 bases from J, with 20 bases in between. CDR3 amino acids: CASSTPTEGPRETQYF. The CDR3 DNA follows: TGTGCCAGTAGTACCCCTACCGAGGGCCCACGGGAGACCCAGTACTTC.

The gene calls are TRBV27 and TRBJ1-2, with 12 nucleotides matching TRBD1. Germline assignment: CDR1 MNHEY and CDR2 SMNVEV (reference sequence). V trimming: 3 bases; J trimming: 4 bases; junction bases outside the gene matches: 6. The CDR3 length is 16 residues. CDR3 DNA: TGTGCCAGCAGTTTTGGGGGGACAGGGGGCGTCTATGGCTACACCTTC. Protein product: CASSFGGTGGVYGYTF.

The chain joins TRBV28 to TRBJ1-5; TRBD1 is a possible D gene (6 bases). Trimming pared 6 bases from V and 3 bases from J, leaving 18 bases between. Germline V gives CDR1 MDHEN, CDR2 SYDVKM. The CDR3 covers 16 residues. CDR3 DNA sequence: TGTGCCAGCAGGGCAGAGACAGGATACCCCAATCAGCCCCAGCATTTT. It specifies CASRAETGYPNQPQHF.

The rearrangement joins TRBV4-2 to TRBJ1-1; 11 bases line up with TRBD1. V shed 5 bases and J 5 bases; nucleotides not matched to a gene: 10. Per the germline V gene, CDR1 is LGHNA and CDR2 is YNFKEQ. This CDR3 is built from 16 residues. Here the CDR3 DNA reads TGTGCCAGCAGCGTAGGACAGGGGGCACTCGGGACTGAAGCTTTCTTT. It is translated as CASSVGQGALGTEAFF.

This sequence joins TRBV2 and TRBJ2-7; D is undetermined. The CDR3 has 12 residues. The germline V and J ends were trimmed by 3 bases and 2 bases, with 5 bases remaining between them. Per germline, CDR1 SNHLY and CDR2 FYNNEI. The chain's CDR3 is CASSDNPYEQYF. In nucleotides, the CDR3 is TGTGCCAGCAGTGACAATCCCTACGAGCAGTACTTC.

The gene calls are TRBV28 and TRBJ1-2; 9 bases map to TRBD1. V shed 7 bases, J shed 2 bases, and the junction held 11 bases outside the gene matches. CDR1 is MDHEN, CDR2 SYDVKM, per germline. The CDR3 runs to 16 residues. The CDR3 protein is CASTIPQGQGNYGYTF. The DNA of the CDR3 is TGTGCCAGCACCATCCCCCAAGGACAGGGGAACTATGGCTACACCTTC.

The chain links TRBV6-5 to TRBJ2-7, with D tentatively TRBD1 (6 bases). The CDR3 loop spans 13 amino acids. V shed 6 bases and J shed 2 bases, with 11 bases lying between them. Looked up from germline, CDR1 is MNHEY and CDR2 is SVGAGI. The CDR3 loop is CASRMGQTYEQYF. The CDR3 DNA reads as TGTGCCAGCAGAATGGGACAAACCTACGAGCAGTACTTC.

In nucleotides, the CDR3 is TGTGCCAGCAGTACCCAAGGGGACAGCTTTAAAGAGACCCAGTACTTC. This encodes CASSTQGDSFKETQYF. The J gene is TRBJ2-5, the V gene TRBV25-1; 7 nucleotides match TRBD1. Losses at the gene ends were 5 bases for V and 3 bases for J; bases not matched to a gene: 12. Germline CDR1 reads MGHDK; CDR2 reads SYGVNS. The CDR3 spans 16 residues.

V gene TRBV25-1 combines with J gene TRBJ2-5; TRBD2 is a possible D gene (5 bases). Matching the DNA end better, TRBJ2-7 makes the J call doubtful. The germline CDR1 and CDR2 sequences are MGHDK and SYGVNS. This CDR3 spans 12 amino acids. This CDR3 is CASSVPGCEQYF. CDR3 sequence (DNA): TGTGCCAGCAGTGTGCCGGGGTGCGAGCAGTACTTC.